This passage covers 30 T cell receptor beta chains from one sample sequenced in a study of regulatory T cells in long-lasting Graves disease. TCR beta libraries were built with iRepertoire HTBI primers and Arm-PCR of CDR3 regions. TCRdb analysed the multiplex PCR reads with MiXCR anew, one entry per CDR3 protein. The sample shows about 430,000 distinct CDR3 sequences, 15% of them seen only once. The time point here: newly diagnosed GD, antithyroid drugs for less than 3 months. TCR sequences were obtained from RNA taken from PBMCs. These data were also reused for a study on T cells in Graves' hyperthyroidism and ophthalmopathy.

Specimen: peripheral blood mononuclear cells (PBMCs), collected at new diagnosis, from a patient treated with antithyroid drugs. The receptors were sampled from a middle-aged woman with Graves disease.

In this sample, this clonotype turned up many times. This chain connects TRBV7-2 to TRBJ1-6; possibly TRBD1 for D (6 bases). The CDR3 is 17 amino acids. V shed 6 bases and J shed 0 bases, with 15 bases lying between them. The germline V gene has CDR1 SGHTA and CDR2 FQGNSA. CDR3 nucleotides: TGTGCCAGCAGAATTAAGACAGGCCGCTCCTATAATTCACCCCTCCACTTT. Its translation is CASRIKTGRSYNSPLHF.

This clonotype appeared many times. This chain uses TRBV7-9 with TRBJ2-1; 7 bases map to TRBD2. Trimming at V came to 5 bases and at J to 1 base, leaving 8 bases not matched to a gene. CDR1 is SEHNR and CDR2 is FQNEAQ in the germline V gene (reference sequence). The CDR3 extends over 16 amino acids. Here the CDR3 DNA reads TGTGCCAGCAGCCCCATAGCTAGCGGTTCCTACAATGAGCAGTTCTTC. Translated: CASSPIASGSYNEQFF.

This clonotype came up a few times. The chain has TRBV7-2 and TRBJ2-2; D gene unclear. The CDR3 length is 12 residues. The germline gives CDR1 SGHTA, CDR2 FQGNSA. With 4 bases removed from V and 9 bases from J, the gap between germline ends came to 9 bases. The DNA for the CDR3 is TGTGCCAGCAGCTCCCCTCCGCGGGAGCTGTTTTTT. As protein: CASSSPPRELFF.

This clonotype was detected ten times or more. This chain links TRBV6-2 or TRBV6-3 with TRBJ2-1; 14 bases are shared with TRBD2. Per germline, CDR1 MNHEY and CDR2 SVGEGT. With 6 bases clipped from V and 6 bases from J, the junction kept 7 bases outside the gene matches. The CDR3 has 16 amino acids. The CDR3 nucleotides are TGTGCCAGCAGGAAGGGTGGACTAGCGGGGGGCAATGAGCAGTTCTTC. This codes for CASRKGGLAGGNEQFF.

Ten or more counts support this clonotype. V is TRBV11-3 and J is TRBJ2-7; 9 bases fit TRBD1. The junction had 8 bases not matched to a gene; V was cut back by 5 bases and J by 6 bases. CDR1 SGHNT and CDR2 YENEEA come from the germline V gene. The CDR3 runs 14 residues. The CDR3 loop is CASSRRGQGGEQYF. The DNA of the CDR3 is TGTGCCAGCAGCCGTCGGGGACAGGGAGGCGAGCAGTACTTC.

This clonotype was seen many times. J is TRBJ2-1 and V is TRBV27; D unresolved. The CDR3 runs 12 residues. The V end lost 2 bases, the J end lost 8 bases, and 7 bases lay between the germline ends. Germline V gives CDR1 MNHEY, CDR2 SMNVEV (reference sequence). The CDR3 region is CASSLGFDEQFF. Written as DNA, the CDR3 is TGTGCCAGCAGTTTAGGTTTCGATGAGCAGTTCTTC.

This clonotype was found many times. The chain is built from TRBV6-2 or TRBV6-3 and TRBJ2-1; 7 nucleotides line up with TRBD2. Germline CDR1 reads MNHEY; CDR2 reads SVGEGT. Losses at the gene ends were 6 bases for V and 0 bases for J; bases not matched to a gene: 14. This CDR3 is 18 amino acids long. CDR3 sequence reads: CASRRRTVSGRSYNEQFF. CDR3 nucleotide sequence: TGTGCCAGCAGGCGACGCACCGTTAGCGGGCGCTCCTACAATGAGCAGTTCTTC.

Comments on this clonotype: A much larger clone is a single base away; this may be a read error. The chain recombines TRBV5-1 with TRBJ2-1; 8 bases map to TRBD1. This CDR3 region has 16 residues. V trimming: 1 base; J trimming: 4 bases; junction bases outside the gene matches: 7. CDR1 is SGHRS, CDR2 YFSETQ, per germline. CDR3 protein: CASSLSQGAMYNEQFF. The DNA of the CDR3 is TGCGCCAGCAGCTTGAGTCAGGGGGCGATGTACAATGAGCAGTTCTTC.

The gene calls are TRBV6-2 or TRBV6-3 and TRBJ2-4; maybe TRBD1 (5 bases). Trimming cost V 5 bases and J 0 bases, with 14 bases left between them. CDR3 length: 16 amino acids. Germline lookup yields CDR1 MNHEY and CDR2 SVGEGT. The CDR3 region is CASSKRQTLAKNIQYF. DNA of the CDR3: TGTGCCAGCAGTAAGAGACAGACTCTAGCCAAAAACATTCAGTACTTC.

The sample holds many counts of this clonotype. The chain combines TRBV15 with TRBJ2-2, with D unresolved. The CDR3 spans 14 residues. CDR1 is LNHNV, CDR2 YYDKDF, per germline (reference sequence). The ends were cut back, 4 bases at V and 3 bases at J, with 9 bases in the middle. The CDR3 loop reads CATSKGRYTGELFF. For the CDR3, the DNA is TGTGCCACCAGCAAGGGCAGATACACCGGGGAGCTGTTTTTT.

This clonotype was recorded at least ten times. V gene TRBV2 combines with J gene TRBJ1-1; weak D call: TRBD1 (5 bases). This CDR3 region has 12 residues. Germline CDR1 reads SNHLY; CDR2 reads FYNNEI. Deletions cut 6 bases from V and 3 bases from J, with 8 bases between. Here the CDR3 reads CASRVQDTEAFF. As DNA, the CDR3 is TGTGCCAGCAGAGTACAGGACACTGAAGCTTTCTTT.

Comment on this clonotype: A read error may explain this, as a much larger clone is one base away. This chain connects TRBV5-1 to TRBJ2-7, with 12 nucleotides matching TRBD2. The germline V gene has CDR1 SGHRS and CDR2 YFSETQ. The ends lost 3 bases at V and 3 bases at J; junction bases unmatched: 4. The CDR3 spans 15 residues. The CDR3 bases are TGCGCCAGCAGCTCGGGACTAGCGGGTTACTACGAGCAGTACTTC. Translation gives CASSSGLAGYYEQYF.

This clonotype has just a few counts. The chain recombines TRBV6-1 with TRBJ1-6; D unresolved. The length of the CDR3 is 12 residues. V shed 6 bases and J shed 9 bases, with 9 bases lying between them. Germline loops: CDR1 MNHNS, CDR2 SASEGT. CDR3 sequence (DNA): TGTGCCAGCAGGCTCGTGTCTTCACCCCTCCACTTT. Amino acid sequence: CASRLVSSPLHF.

This clonotype was counted only a few times. The chain combines TRBV9 with TRBJ2-1, with 8 positions matching TRBD1. Germline lookup yields CDR1 SGDLS and CDR2 YYNGEE. This CDR3 is 12 amino acids long. V lost 2 bases and J lost 9; bases outside the gene matches: 1. CDR3 DNA sequence: TGTGCCAGCAGCGTCGACAGGGGTGAGCAGTTCTTC. Its translation: CASSVDRGEQFF.

The J gene is TRBJ1-5, the V gene TRBV6-1; maybe TRBD1 (6 bases). This CDR3 has 13 residues. CDR1 and CDR2 from the germline V gene are MNHNS and SASEGT. V lost 5 bases and J 4 bases, leaving 9 bases between the germline ends. The CDR3 DNA follows: TGTGCCAGCAGTCACAGGGAGAATCAGCCCCAGCATTTT. Encoded protein: CASSHRENQPQHF.

This clonotype was detected many times. This rearrangement joins TRBV13 to TRBJ1-1; D not resolved. The V end lost 5 bases, the J end lost 5 bases, and 9 bases lay between the germline ends. Germline assignment: CDR1 PRHDT and CDR2 FYEKMQ (reference sequence). The CDR3 runs 12 residues. CDR3 loop: CASSIMGTEAFF. CDR3 bases: TGTGCCAGCAGCATCATGGGTACTGAAGCTTTCTTT.

This chain joins TRBV9 and TRBJ2-7, with TRBD2 matching 9 bases. Germline assignment: CDR1 SGDLS and CDR2 YYNGEE. The length of the CDR3 is 16 residues. With V trimmed by 4 bases and J by 6 bases, 14 bases remained unmatched. The DNA of the CDR3 is TGTGCCAGCAGCACCGAAGGGGGTGCTAGCGGGACCGAGCAGTACTTC. Amino acid sequence: CASSTEGGASGTEQYF.

As regards this clonotype: This may come from a read error, since a much larger clone is one base off. The V gene is TRBV7-9, the J gene TRBJ1-1; 8 positions match TRBD1. Germline CDR1 and CDR2: SEHNR and FQNEAQ (reference sequence). The CDR3 has 16 amino acids. The CDR3: CASRPRPYRGKAEAYF. In DNA form, the CDR3 reads TGTGCCAGCAGGCCTAGGCCTTACAGGGGGAAGGCTGAAGCTTACTTT.

V and J are TRBV29-1 and TRBJ2-7; TRBD2 might be the D (5 bases). V lost 6 bases and J lost 5, with 17 bases in between. This CDR3 spans 13 amino acids. CDR1 and CDR2 from the germline V gene are SQVTM and ANQGSEA. In nucleotides, the CDR3 is TGCAGCGTAGCCGTAGTGGTCGGGGACGAGCAGTACTTC. The encoded protein is CSVAVVVGDEQYF.

This chain joins TRBV9 and TRBJ2-5, with TRBD2 matching over 11 bases. The CDR3 spans 17 residues. Germline V lookup: CDR1 SGDLS, CDR2 YYNGEE. V lost 3 bases, J lost 0 bases, and 7 bases stayed unmatched. The CDR3 loop is CASSDGTSGGYQETQYF. The CDR3 nucleotides are TGTGCCAGCAGCGACGGGACTAGCGGAGGGTACCAAGAGACCCAGTACTTC.

The chain has TRBV5-8 and TRBJ1-6; tentative D call: TRBD1 (5 bases). Trimming shortened V by 0 bases and J by 14 bases, and 12 bases separated the two germline ends. The CDR3 covers 13 residues. Germline V lookup: CDR1 SGHTS, CDR2 YDEGEE. CDR3 sequence: CASSLGGVGALHF. CDR3 coding DNA: TGTGCCAGCAGCTTGGGGGGCGTGGGGGCCCTCCACTTT. Complete variable domain (other parts from reference TRBV5-8 and TRBJ1-6): EAGVTQSPTHLIKTRGQQATLRCSPISGHTSVYWYQQALGLGLQFLLWYDEGEERNRGNFPPRFSGRQFPNYSSELNVNALELEDSALYLCASSLGGVGALHFGNGTRLTVT.

This clonotype was picked up many times. The J gene is TRBJ1-6, the V gene TRBV6-1, with D tentatively TRBD1 (6 bases). V lost 6 bases and J lost 9, with 18 bases in between. CDR3 size: 15 residues. CDR1 is MNHNS and CDR2 is SASEGT in the germline V gene. The CDR3 loop reads CASSTGTTGRSPLHF. For the CDR3, the DNA is TGTGCCAGCAGCACCGGGACAACAGGACGTTCACCCCTCCACTTT.

This clonotype was observed many times. The genes are TRBV2 and TRBJ2-1; TRBD1 matches at 10 bases. Germline V gene lookup returns CDR1 SNHLY and CDR2 FYNNEI. The CDR3 length is 15 residues. The ends lost 1 base at V and 7 bases at J; junction bases unmatched: 4. CDR3 bases: TGTGCCAGCAGTGAAGAGGGACAGGGGTATAATGAGCAGTTCTTC. It yields the protein CASSEEGQGYNEQFF.

This clonotype was detected many times. V and J are TRBV12-3 or TRBV12-4 and TRBJ2-3; 12 bases agree with TRBD2. J was trimmed by 2 bases and V by 6 bases; bases with no gene match: 21. The CDR3 contains 21 residues. CDR3 sequence (DNA): TGTGCCAGCAGCCAGCCCGGAGGAACTAGCGGGAGGCTCAGTCACACAGATACGCAGTATTTT. Residues: CASSQPGGTSGRLSHTDTQYF.

This clonotype was detected many times. V and J are TRBV24-1 and TRBJ2-2, with 10 bases aligning to TRBD1. Trimming cost V 3 bases and J 4 bases; bases outside gene matches: 4. CDR3 length: 16 residues. In germline, CDR1 is KGHDR, CDR2 SFDVKD. CDR3 nucleotide sequence: TGTGCCACCAGTGATGCCGGGACAGGGGCCACCGGGGAGCTGTTTTTT. This encodes CATSDAGTGATGELFF.

The chain carries TRBV15 and TRBJ2-1; TRBD2 is a possible D gene (7 bases). Germline-derived CDR1 and CDR2 are LNHNV and YYDKDF (reference sequence). The CDR3 covers 14 residues. V was clipped by 8 bases and J by 3 bases, with 14 bases between them. The DNA for the CDR3 is TGTGCCACCCTTCGAGGGGGGGGCTACAATGAGCAGTTCTTC. It specifies CATLRGGGYNEQFF.

This chain connects TRBV18 to TRBJ1-5; D call uncertain. V lost 3 bases, J lost 0 bases, and 15 bases lay in between. The CDR3 runs to 17 residues. Germline V lookup: CDR1 KGHSH, CDR2 LQKENI. Here the CDR3 DNA reads TGTGCCAGCTCACCGGAGTCGGATGGTTATAGCAATCAGCCCCAGCATTTT. Translation gives CASSPESDGYSNQPQHF.

V and J are TRBV9 and TRBJ2-7; 9 bases map to TRBD2. With 5 bases clipped from V and 3 bases from J, the junction kept 6 bases outside the gene matches. The germline CDR1 and CDR2 sequences are SGDLS and YYNGEE. This CDR3 is built from 14 residues. The CDR3 protein is CASSRGTSRYEQYF. CDR3 sequence (DNA): TGTGCCAGCAGTCGGGGGACTAGCCGCTACGAGCAGTACTTC.

This clonotype was seen a few times. The chain combines TRBV29-1 with TRBJ2-3, with no clear D. Germline CDR1 reads SQVTM; CDR2 reads ANQGSEA. V dropped 2 bases and J dropped 5 bases, with 14 bases sitting between them. The CDR3 extends over 14 amino acids. The CDR3 DNA follows: TGCAGCGTTGAATACTTCACAAGAGGAGATACGCAGTATTTT. Translating gives CSVEYFTRGDTQYF.

Ten or more counts support this clonotype. The chain links TRBV9 to TRBJ2-5, with 8 nucleotides matching TRBD2. The CDR3 extends over 16 amino acids. The V segment lost 3 bases and the J segment 1 base; nucleotides outside the gene matches: 8. CDR1 is SGDLS and CDR2 is YYNGEE in the germline V gene. The CDR3 region has the DNA TGTGCCAGCAGCGGTACTAGCGGCAGGGCCCAAGAGACCCAGTACTTC. It specifies CASSGTSGRAQETQYF.